The rows below give T cell receptor beta chains drawn from one sample of a study of blood T cell repertoires in COVID-19. The method was immunoSEQ multiplex PCR; TCRdb's version includes in-frame clones alone and lacks a portion of them. Altogether about 120,000 clones are present, about nine tenths being singletons, with the ten largest covering less than 5%. The sequenced sample consisted of peripheral blood. The receptors here all came from a middle-aged man with acute or convalescent COVID-19. Each CDR3 is given with its conserved first and last residue. Clone size appears in some rows only: once, few, many, or a class for an expanded clone.

abundance | v_gene | CDR3aa
- | TRBV10-3 | CAISESPLTEAFF
- | TRBV3-1/TRBV3-2 | CASSQGTGGLYEQYF
- | TRBV5-4 | CASSHDWGEGGETQYF
- | TRBV7-2 | CASSLRFFGYQETQYF
- | TRBV5-1 | CASSLQAGAPYEQYF
- | TRBV9 | CASSVSGTSSYEQYF
- | TRBV6-2/TRBV6-3 | CASSSTSSYEQYF
few | TRBV27 | CASRPPGLVMYEQYF
- | TRBV2 | CASNGDRVGQPQHF
- | TRBV18 | CASSGRGDTDTQYF
- | TRBV3-1/TRBV3-2 | CASSQEDRGQNTEAFF
- | TRBV19 | CASSALTGPSNGYTF
few | TRBV5-4 | CASSYRTGTRSYNEQFF
- | TRBV20-1 | CSASSRTGTSYEQYF
- | TRBV2 | CASDPGQGAIEQYF
- | TRBV5-1 | CASSPGTVNTEAFF
- | TRBV12-5 | CASGFRTSGSSYEQYF
- | TRBV6-2/TRBV6-3 | CASSTGANTGELFF
- | TRBV2 | CASNMRGIYNEQFF
- | TRBV5-4 | CASSLDVANYGYTF
- | TRBV5-4 | CASSLEVNTEAFF
- | TRBV15 | CATSRDQTGAVEAFF
- | TRBV5-4 | CASSLRANEKLFF
- | TRBV29-1 | CSVLLLSRPAFF
- | TRBV7-9 | CASSPLLEQFF
- | TRBV7-3 | CASSSTSGTEAFF
- | TRBV30 | CACRRDLGYNEQFF
- | TRBV6-5 | CASRSPGTYSEQYF
- | TRBV30 | CAWSPRTFSYEQYF
- | TRBV7-8 | CASSPRGGLSPLHF
few | TRBV5-1 | CASSLQGGATNEKLFF
- | TRBV5-8 | CASGAGTGWDTEAFF
- | TRBV9 | CASSVSGEYQETQYF
- | TRBV14 | CASSQVRGYEQYF
- | TRBV7-2 | CASSPSILGNTIYF
- | TRBV27 | CASSLAENYGYTF
- | TRBV7-9 | CASSSELAGGPDEQFF
- | TRBV29-1 | CSVGAGNTDTQYF
- | TRBV5-1 | CASSMGQNNQPQHF
once | TRBV4-3 | CASSQEGGASTDTQYF
- | TRBV6-5 | CASSYMPRGLFGYTF
- | TRBV24-1 | CATSDLGAGGSETQYF
few | TRBV30 | CAWSVNPGEQYF
- | TRBV15 | CATSSRTGNQPQHF
- | TRBV18 | CASSPSSDGSGNTIYF
- | TRBV9 | CASSVVGVGGSYTF
once | TRBV12-5 | CASGLQGDTQYF
once | TRBV27 | CASSRDREGAGELFF
- | TRBV19 | CASSTLSGGATDTQYF
- | TRBV5-1 | CASSLAGGSSSTDTQYF
few | TRBV18 | CASSVAGAGGYTF